The entry that follows covers one T cell receptor (beta chain) sequence. Its antigen is unknown. Described treatment: around 19 received Ad26.COV2.S at low or high dose, single or two shots; a few received placebo; per-sample allocation not given. Collection of the samples took place on day 63 after the first injection of vaccine or placebo. This sample was included in a study of Ad26.COV2.S vaccination and SARS-CoV-2 variants. Study as a whole: Enrolled in COV1001, the donor was in the Ad26.COV2.S trial arm, which received the vaccine. Study-level results: From the TCR breadth and depth analyses, total T cell responses may have been underestimated. Individuals receiving vaccine had higher spike-specific TCR breadth than placebo recipients did. Comparable non-spike TCR breadth was observed in vaccine and placebo recipients.

The V end was cut by 7 bases, the J end by 0 bases, with 26 bases between. Per the germline V gene, CDR1 is KGHDR and CDR2 is SFDVKD. The CDR3 length is 20 residues. Produced via immunoSEQ multiplex PCR; TCRdb's table is partial and in-frame only. Of around 320,000 clones detected, around 90% appear once; the ten largest clones hold about 3.4%. Sequences were derived from peripheral blood, sampled in a trial of Ad26.COV2.S vaccine versus placebo. The J gene is TRBJ1-4, the V gene TRBV24-1; D remains unclear. The TCR originated in a person aged 18-60 years who received the Ad26.COV2.S COVID-19 vaccine or a placebo. CDR3: CATSSPGQDCALATNEKLFF. In DNA form, the CDR3 reads TGTGCCACCAGCTCCCCGGGTCAGGACTGCGCTTTAGCAACTAATGAAAAACTGTTTTTT.